This passage covers 10 T cell receptor beta chains from one sample sequenced in a study of blood T cell repertoires in COVID-19. Sequenced by immunoSEQ multiplex PCR; TCRdb stores in-frame clones only, minus some. The profile covers 80,000 to 90,000 clones, with 85% to 90% appearing a single time and roughly 5.4% taken by the ten largest. The sequencing sample was made of peripheral blood. These TCRs come from a man in his forties with acute or convalescent COVID-19.

The chain joins TRBV19 to TRBJ2-2, with D uncertain. Germline-derived CDR1 and CDR2 are LNHDA and SQIVND (reference sequence). The V gene lost 7 bases and the J gene lost 1 base, with 4 bases spanning the gap. The CDR3 is 12 residues long. The CDR3 DNA follows: TGTGCCAGTAACATGAACACCGGGGAGCTGTTTTTT. This encodes CASNMNTGELFF.

This sequence joins TRBV20-1 and TRBJ1-5; D may be TRBD1 (6 bases). The length of the CDR3 is 15 residues. Germline V CDR1 and CDR2: DFQATT, SNEGSKA (reference sequence). V lost 3 bases and J 5 bases, leaving 17 bases between the germline ends. DNA of the CDR3: TGCAGTGCTAGTCTTGTAGGGGGGGATTATCAGCCCCAGCATTTT. This sequence encodes CSASLVGGDYQPQHF.

DNA of the CDR3: TGTGCCAGCAGCTTAGCTACAGGGTCGGACTATGGCTACACCTTC. This codes for CASSLATGSDYGYTF. The chain uses TRBV7-2 and TRBJ1-2, with D perhaps TRBD1 (6 bases). The V gene lost 0 bases and the J gene lost 3 bases, with 11 bases spanning the gap. Germline V gene lookup returns CDR1 SGHTA and CDR2 FQGNSA. The CDR3 runs to 15 residues.

V gene TRBV3-1 (or the pseudogene TRBV3-2) combines with J gene TRBJ2-7; 13 positions match TRBD2. The CDR3 length is 17 residues. Per germline, CDR1 LGHDT and CDR2 YNNKEL (reference sequence). Losses at the gene ends were 1 base for V and 5 bases for J; bases not matched to a gene: 8. As DNA, the CDR3 is TGTGCCAGCAGCCAAGCCCTACCGGGACTAGCGGGAAACGAGCAGTACTTC. This codes for CASSQALPGLAGNEQYF.

The chain is built from TRBV6-5 and TRBJ1-5; D gene uncertain. Germline V gene sequence: CDR1 MNHEY, CDR2 SVGAGI. With 6 bases removed from V and 7 bases from J, the gap between germline ends came to 13 bases. The CDR3 contains 13 residues. DNA of the CDR3: TGTGCCAGCAGGTTGGCAGGTGGACAGCCCCAGCATTTT. Its protein is CASRLAGGQPQHF.

The chain employs TRBV5-8 and TRBJ1-2; tentatively, D is TRBD1 (5 bases). The ends were cut back, 0 bases at V and 8 bases at J, with 11 bases in the middle. CDR3 length: 13 amino acids. Germline lookup yields CDR1 SGHTS and CDR2 YDEGEE. CDR3 in amino acids: CASSLDRPRGYTF. The CDR3 DNA follows: TGTGCCAGCAGCTTGGACAGGCCTCGGGGCTACACCTTC.

Only one count was recorded for this clone. The chain employs TRBV30 and TRBJ1-4, with D uncertain. V lost 5 bases and J lost 3, with 7 bases in between. CDR1 is GTSNPN, CDR2 SVGIG, per germline (reference sequence). The CDR3 has 12 residues. The CDR3 nucleotides are TGTGCCTGGGGGTTATCTAATGAAAAACTGTTTTTT. Translated: CAWGLSNEKLFF.

The genes are TRBV18 and TRBJ2-1, with 10 bases matching TRBD2. Germline CDR1 and CDR2: KGHSH and LQKENI. V lost 2 bases, J lost 2 bases, and 6 bases stayed unmatched. The CDR3 extends over 17 amino acids. CDR3 nucleotide sequence: TGTGCCAGCTCACCAAAGCTAGCGGGAGCCACCTACAATGAGCAGTTCTTC. Translating it yields CASSPKLAGATYNEQFF.

This sequence joins TRBV30 and TRBJ2-1; a possible D gene is TRBD2 (6 bases). The V and J ends lost 0 bases and 9 bases respectively, with 12 bases between them. The CDR3 runs to 13 residues. Germline V gene sequence: CDR1 GTSNPN, CDR2 SVGIG (reference sequence). The CDR3 DNA is TGTGCCTGGAGTGTGTTGCGGGAAGGTGAGCAGTTCTTC. Its translation is CAWSVLREGEQFF.

The chain has TRBV15 and TRBJ1-5, with D unclear. V was shortened by 0 bases and J by 0 bases, with 9 bases between the two germline ends. Germline CDR1 is LNHNV and CDR2 is YYDKDF (reference sequence). The CDR3 has 16 amino acids. CDR3 nucleotide sequence: TGTGCCACCAGCAGAGATTCGGGAATTAGCAATCAGCCCCAGCATTTT. This translates into CATSRDSGISNQPQHF.